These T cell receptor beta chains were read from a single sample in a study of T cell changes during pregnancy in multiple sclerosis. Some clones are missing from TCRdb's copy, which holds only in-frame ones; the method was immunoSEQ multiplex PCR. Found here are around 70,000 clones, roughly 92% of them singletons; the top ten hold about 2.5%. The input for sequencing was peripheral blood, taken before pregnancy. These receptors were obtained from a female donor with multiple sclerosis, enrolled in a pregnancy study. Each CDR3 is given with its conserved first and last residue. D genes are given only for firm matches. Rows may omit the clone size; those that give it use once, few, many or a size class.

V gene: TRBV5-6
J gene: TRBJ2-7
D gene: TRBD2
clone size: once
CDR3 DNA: TGTGCCAGCAGCTTACGACTAGCGGGAGTAGGGAGGTACGAGCAGTACTTC
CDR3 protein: CASSLRLAGVGRYEQYF

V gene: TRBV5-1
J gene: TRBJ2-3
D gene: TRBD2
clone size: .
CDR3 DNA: TGCGCCAGCAGCTTGACCCCTCGGACTAGCGCCACAGATACGCAGTATTTT
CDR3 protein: CASSLTPRTSATDTQYF

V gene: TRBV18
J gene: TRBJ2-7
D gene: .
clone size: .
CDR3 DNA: TGTGCCAGCTCACCCGTCACTCCGGGCACAGCGGGCTACGAGCAGTACTTC
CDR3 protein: CASSPVTPGTAGYEQYF

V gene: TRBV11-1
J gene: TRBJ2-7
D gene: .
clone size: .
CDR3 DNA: TGTGCCAGCAGCTCCTTGAGAGTCGAGCAGTACTTC
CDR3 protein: CASSSLRVEQYF

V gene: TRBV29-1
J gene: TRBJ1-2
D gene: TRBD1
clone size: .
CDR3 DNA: TGCAGCGTTGAAATCGCTGGACAGGGGGTAAGCGGCTACACCTTC
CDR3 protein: CSVEIAGQGVSGYTF

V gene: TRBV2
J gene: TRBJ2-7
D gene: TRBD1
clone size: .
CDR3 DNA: TGTGCCACGCACAGGGGCAACTACGAGCAGTACTTC
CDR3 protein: CATHRGNYEQYF

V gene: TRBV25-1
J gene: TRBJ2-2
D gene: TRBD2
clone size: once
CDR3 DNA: TGTGCCAGCAGAACTAGCGGGGGTACCGGGGAGCTGTTTTTT
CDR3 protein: CASRTSGGTGELFF

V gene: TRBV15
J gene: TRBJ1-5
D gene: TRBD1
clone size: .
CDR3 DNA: TGTGCCACCAGCAGGCCGGGACAGGTGAACAATCAGCCCCAGCATTTT
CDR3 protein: CATSRPGQVNNQPQHF

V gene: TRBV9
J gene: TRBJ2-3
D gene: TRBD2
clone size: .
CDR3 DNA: TGTGCCAGCAGCCCTTGGGACTACCACACAGATACGCAGTATTTT
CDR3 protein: CASSPWDYHTDTQYF

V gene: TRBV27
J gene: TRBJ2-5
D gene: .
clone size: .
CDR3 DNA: TGTGCCAGCAGCTCTTCCACCCCTCCTAGCGCCTACCAAGAGACCCAGTACTTC
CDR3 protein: CASSSSTPPSAYQETQYF

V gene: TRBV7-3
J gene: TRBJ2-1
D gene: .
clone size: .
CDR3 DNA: TGTGCCAGCAGCTTAAAGTCAGGTGAGCAGTTCTTC
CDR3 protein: CASSLKSGEQFF

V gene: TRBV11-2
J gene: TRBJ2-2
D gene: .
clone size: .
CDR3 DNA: TGTGCCAGCAGCTTCCGCCGCGACCCGGGAACCGGGGAGCTGTTTTTT
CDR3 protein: CASSFRRDPGTGELFF

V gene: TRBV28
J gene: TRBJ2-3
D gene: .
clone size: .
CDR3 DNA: TGTGCCAGCAGTTTTTGGGGCGGCCGCGTGGATACGCAGTATTTT
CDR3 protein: CASSFWGGRVDTQYF

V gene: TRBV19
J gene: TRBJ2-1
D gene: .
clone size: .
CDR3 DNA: TGTGCCAGTAGTATGCAGGGCTTCCCCTACAATGAGCAGTTCTTC
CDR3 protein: CASSMQGFPYNEQFF

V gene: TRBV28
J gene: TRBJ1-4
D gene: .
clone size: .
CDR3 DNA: TGTGCCACCCAGAGGTCAACTAATGAAAAACTGTTTTTT
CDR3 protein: CATQRSTNEKLFF

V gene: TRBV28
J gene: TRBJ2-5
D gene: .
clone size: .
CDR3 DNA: TGTGCCAGCAGTTTACGAGAGACCCAGTACTTC
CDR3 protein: CASSLRETQYF